Shown below are 6 T cell receptor beta chains from a single sample sequenced in a study of T cells in Graves' hyperthyroidism and ophthalmopathy. Using RNA transcripts as the source, TCR beta CDR3 regions were amplified. First-round RT-PCR of the TCR CDR3 relied on the HTBI primer set. From the multiplex PCR reads, TCRdb called clonotypes with MiXCR, one entry per CDR3 protein. Of fewer than 350,000 distinct CDR3 sequences in the sample, 21% were seen once. The sample comprised blood. The receptors were sampled from a woman between 50 and 59 years old with Graves' hyperthyroidism.

This clonotype occurred many times. CDR3 in amino acids: CASSSRLAGGYEQYF. As DNA, the CDR3 is TGTGCCAGCAGCTCGCGACTAGCGGGGGGGTACGAGCAGTACTTC. The V and J genes are TRBV7-2 and TRBJ2-7, with 14 positions matching TRBD2. V shed 4 bases and J 4 bases; nucleotides not matched to a gene: 3. Looked up from germline, CDR1 is SGHTA and CDR2 is FQGNSA. CDR3 length: 15 amino acids.

Worth noting for this clonotype: A read error may explain this, as a much larger clone is one base away. Because it lacks the conserved phenylalanine or tryptophan at the end, this CDR3 is likely a read error. The chain joins TRBV28 to TRBJ1-1; tentatively, D is TRBD1 (5 bases). Trimming took off 6 bases at V and 11 bases at J, with 13 bases between the two ends. The CDR3 contains 11 residues. CDR1 and CDR2 from the germline V gene are MDHEN and SYDVKM. The CDR3: CASSPGGVAFL. CDR3 DNA sequence: TGTGCCAGCAGCCCGGGGGGGGTCGCTTTCCTT.

Many counts were recorded for this clonotype. The V gene is TRBV27, the J gene TRBJ1-5, with D possibly being TRBD1 (5 bases). Germline V gives CDR1 MNHEY, CDR2 SMNVEV (reference sequence). This CDR3 is built from 14 residues. Trimming stripped 5 bases from V and 3 bases from J, with 11 bases between. The CDR3 DNA reads as TGTGCCAGCAGTCCCGACAGCCTCAATCAGCCCCAGCATTTT. Its protein product is CASSPDSLNQPQHF.

The table lists this clonotype with a few counts. This sequence joins TRBV9 and TRBJ2-5; 10 bases line up with TRBD1. Unmatched junction bases numbered 7, after V lost 3 bases and J lost 5 bases. Germline V gene data show CDR1 as SGDLS and CDR2 as YYNGEE. This CDR3 is 15 amino acids long. The CDR3 DNA sequence: TGTGCCAGCAGCGCGACAGGGGGCTTAGGGGAGACCCAGTACTTC. Translating it yields CASSATGGLGETQYF.

In this sample, this clonotype turned up a few times. The chain links TRBV29-1 to TRBJ1-1; D unresolved. This CDR3 spans 14 amino acids. V gave up 1 base and J gave up 5 bases, with 14 bases separating them. Germline assignment: CDR1 SQVTM and CDR2 ANQGSEA. The CDR3 spells CSVEAGTRTTEAFF. The CDR3 DNA sequence: TGCAGCGTTGAAGCGGGTACTAGGACTACTGAAGCTTTCTTT.

This clonotype was counted many times. The CDR3 sequence: CASSPSGTVTDTQYF. CDR3 nucleotides: TGTGCCAGCAGTCCCTCCGGGACAGTCACAGATACGCAGTATTTT. V and J are TRBV28 and TRBJ2-3, with 7 nucleotides matching TRBD1. The length of the CDR3 is 15 residues. CDR1 is MDHEN, CDR2 SYDVKM, per germline. V was clipped by 5 bases and J by 2 bases; unmatched bases: 7. Full variable domain (outside the CDR3, taken from reference TRBV28 and TRBJ2-3): DVKVTQSSRYLVKRTGEKVFLECVQDMDHENMFWYRQDPGLGLRLIYFSYDVKMKEKGDIPEGYSVSREKKERFSLILESASTNQTSMYLCASSPSGTVTDTQYFGPGTRLTVL.